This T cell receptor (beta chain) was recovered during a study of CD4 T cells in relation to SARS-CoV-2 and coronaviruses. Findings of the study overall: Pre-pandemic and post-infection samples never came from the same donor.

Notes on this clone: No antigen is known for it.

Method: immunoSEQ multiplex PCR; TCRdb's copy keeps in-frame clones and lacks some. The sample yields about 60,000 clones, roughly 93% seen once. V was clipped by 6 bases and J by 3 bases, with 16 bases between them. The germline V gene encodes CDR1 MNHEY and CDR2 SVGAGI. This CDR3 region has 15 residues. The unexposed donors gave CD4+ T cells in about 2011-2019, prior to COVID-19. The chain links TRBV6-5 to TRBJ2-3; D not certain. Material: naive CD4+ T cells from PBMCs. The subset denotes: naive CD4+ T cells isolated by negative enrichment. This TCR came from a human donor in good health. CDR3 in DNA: TGTGCCAGCAGGATGACCGGCTACACGACAGATACGCAGTATTTT. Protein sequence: CASRMTGYTTDTQYF.